A selection of T cell receptor beta chains follows, all from one sample in a study of blood T cell repertoires in COVID-19. Using immunoSEQ multiplex PCR, the repertoire was profiled, and TCRdb retains in-frame clones only, with some absent. The table records 310,000 or so clones, almost 90% of them present only once. Material for sequencing was PBMCs or T cells enriched from blood (not recorded which). These receptors were obtained from a woman aged 18-29 years with acute COVID-19. Each CDR3 is given with its conserved first and last residue. A D gene is named only where the DNA matches it firmly. Clone size appears in some rows only: once, few, many, or a class for an expanded clone.

abundance | j_gene | v_gene | d_gene | CDR3aa | CDR3nt
few | TRBJ2-5 | TRBV10-2 | TRBD1 | CATAGTGLETQYF | TGCGCCACCGCCGGGACAGGGTTAGAGACCCAGTACTTC
- | TRBJ2-3 | TRBV2 | - | CASVARELGDTQYF | TGTGCCAGCGTCGCGAGGGAGCTCGGAGATACGCAGTATTTT
- | TRBJ1-1 | TRBV7-2 | - | CASSLNTGKAFF | TGTGCCAGCAGCTTGAACACCGGGAAAGCTTTCTTT
- | TRBJ1-6 | TRBV6-6 | TRBD1 | CASSPLGTDSPLHF | TGTGCCAGCAGCCCCTTGGGGACAGATTCACCCCTCCACTTT
- | TRBJ1-4 | TRBV7-9 | - | CASSLGENEKLFF | TGTGCCAGCAGCTTAGGCGAGAATGAAAAACTGTTTTTT
- | TRBJ2-7 | TRBV11-2 | - | CASSLVFEGYEQYF | TGTGCCAGCAGCTTAGTGTTTGAGGGCTACGAGCAGTACTTC
- | TRBJ1-1 | TRBV6-1 | TRBD1 | CASSDHRGGNTEAFF | TGTGCCAGCAGTGACCACAGGGGAGGGAACACTGAAGCTTTCTTT
- | TRBJ1-6 | TRBV7-9 | - | CASTQGSSHNSPLHF | TGTGCCAGCACCCAGGGGAGCTCCCATAATTCACCCCTCCACTTT
- | TRBJ2-7 | TRBV19 | TRBD2 | CASSFSGRRYEQYF | TGTGCCAGTAGTTTTAGCGGGAGAAGATACGAGCAGTACTTC
- | TRBJ2-3 | TRBV18 | TRBD1 | CASSPTGGWRDTQYF | TGTGCCAGCTCACCTACAGGGGGATGGAGAGATACGCAGTATTTT
- | TRBJ2-7 | TRBV5-8 | TRBD1 | CASSGGTGSTYEQYF | TGTGCCAGCAGCGGTGGGACAGGGAGCACCTACGAGCAGTACTTC
- | TRBJ2-2 | TRBV5-1 | - | CASSFTGGAWSAGELFF | TGCGCCAGCAGCTTCACGGGGGGCGCTTGGTCGGCTGGGGAGCTGTTTTTT
- | TRBJ2-2 | TRBV12-5 | - | CASGSPGGELFF | TGTGCTAGTGGTTCTCCCGGCGGGGAGCTGTTTTTT
few | TRBJ1-6 | TRBV5-1 | - | CASSFRTANSPLHF | TGCGCCAGCAGCTTTAGGACAGCTAATTCACCCCTCCACTTT
- | TRBJ2-1 | TRBV27 | - | CASSRGRAHEQFF | TGTGCCAGCAGTAGGGGGAGGGCCCATGAGCAGTTCTTC
- | TRBJ2-1 | TRBV4-1 | TRBD2 | CASSQQTPRVAGNSYNEQFF | TGCGCCAGCAGCCAGCAAACCCCTCGTGTAGCGGGGAACTCCTACAATGAGCAGTTCTTC
- | TRBJ1-6 | TRBV28 | - | CASSFSGGINSPLHF | TGTGCCAGCAGTTTTTCCGGGGGGATAAATTCACCCCTCCACTTT
- | TRBJ2-5 | TRBV27 | - | CASSVSREETQYF | TGTGCCAGCAGTGTTAGCCGGGAAGAGACCCAGTACTTC
- | TRBJ2-7 | TRBV30 | TRBD1 | CACTTGTGVYEQYF | TGTGCCTGTACCACTGGGACAGGGGTTTACGAGCAGTACTTC
once | TRBJ2-3 | TRBV7-6 | TRBD2 | CASSVTSGTSTDTQYF | TGTGCCAGCAGCGTGACTAGCGGCACTAGCACAGATACGCAGTATTTT
- | TRBJ1-6 | TRBV18 | TRBD1 | CASSPGTDNSPLHF | TGTGCCAGCTCACCTGGGACAGATAATTCACCCCTCCACTTT
- | TRBJ2-3 | TRBV4-3 | - | CASSQESGVIDTQYF | TGCGCCAGCAGCCAAGAGTCGGGAGTGATAGATACGCAGTATTTT
- | TRBJ2-1 | TRBV2 | TRBD2 | CASSTPSGNDGEQFF | TGTGCCAGCAGTACCCCTAGCGGGAACGACGGTGAGCAGTTCTTC
- | TRBJ1-4 | TRBV7-2 | TRBD1 | CASSPDRGPEKLFF | TGTGCCAGCAGCCCTGACAGGGGCCCTGAAAAACTGTTTTTT
- | TRBJ2-7 | TRBV19 | TRBD2 | CASSISAVASGYEQYF | TGTGCCAGTAGCATTTCCGCGGTGGCTAGCGGGTACGAGCAGTACTTC
- | TRBJ2-7 | TRBV13 | TRBD1 | CASSFATGGYDEQYF | TGTGCCAGCAGCTTTGCGACAGGGGGTTACGACGAGCAGTACTTC
- | TRBJ1-1 | TRBV15 | - | CATWSTREGTEAFF | TGTGCCACCTGGTCAACCCGGGAGGGGACTGAAGCTTTCTTT
- | TRBJ2-4 | TRBV28 | - | CASKPLGTIAKNIQYF | TGTGCCAGCAAACCACTAGGGACAATAGCCAAAAACATTCAGTACTTC
- | TRBJ1-2 | TRBV6-5 | TRBD1 | CASSYVDRAGGYTF | TGTGCCAGCAGTTACGTGGACAGGGCGGGTGGCTACACCTTC
- | TRBJ1-3 | TRBV28 | - | CASKQASSGNTIYF | TGTGCCAGCAAACAGGCGAGCTCTGGAAACACCATATATTTT
- | TRBJ2-3 | TRBV15 | - | CATSSSGLDTDTQYF | TGTGCCACCAGCAGTTCCGGACTCGACACAGATACGCAGTATTTT
- | TRBJ2-7 | TRBV6-5 | - | CATSPNGHLDEQYF | TGTGCCACCTCCCCCAACGGACATCTCGACGAGCAGTACTTC
- | TRBJ2-7 | TRBV6-5 | TRBD1 | CASRRTGAYEQYF | TGTGCCAGCAGGCGGACAGGGGCCTACGAGCAGTACTTC
- | TRBJ2-3 | TRBV27 | TRBD2 | CASRLERGLAGGSTQYF | TGTGCCAGCAGACTCGAACGAGGACTAGCGGGAGGTTCTACGCAGTATTTT
- | TRBJ1-1 | TRBV18 | - | CASRTPNTEAFF | TGTGCCAGCCGGACACCTAACACTGAAGCTTTCTTT
- | TRBJ1-1 | TRBV6-5 | - | CASSYSANTEAFF | TGTGCCAGCAGTTACTCAGCCAACACTGAAGCTTTCTTT
- | TRBJ1-1 | TRBV7-2 | - | CASSLGGGNTEAFF | TGTGCCAGCAGCTTAGGAGGGGGGAACACTGAAGCTTTCTTT
- | TRBJ1-3 | TRBV20-1 | TRBD1 | CSASAGTGLLSGNTIYF | TGCAGTGCTAGTGCCGGGACAGGCCTTCTCTCTGGAAACACCATATATTTT
once | TRBJ1-2 | TRBV28 | - | CASSLRVTYGYTF | TGTGCCAGCAGTTTACGGGTGACTTATGGCTACACCTTC
once | TRBJ2-5 | TRBV4-3 | TRBD2 | CASSQQPGLVAETQYF | TGCGCCAGCAGCCAACAACCGGGACTAGTGGCGGAGACCCAGTACTTC
- | TRBJ2-7 | TRBV5-4 | TRBD2 | CASGGGSSYEQYF | TGTGCCAGCGGCGGGGGGAGCTCCTACGAGCAGTACTTC
- | TRBJ2-3 | TRBV2 | TRBD1 | CASSYRGLGDTQYF | TGTGCCAGCAGCTACAGGGGGCTGGGGGATACGCAGTATTTT